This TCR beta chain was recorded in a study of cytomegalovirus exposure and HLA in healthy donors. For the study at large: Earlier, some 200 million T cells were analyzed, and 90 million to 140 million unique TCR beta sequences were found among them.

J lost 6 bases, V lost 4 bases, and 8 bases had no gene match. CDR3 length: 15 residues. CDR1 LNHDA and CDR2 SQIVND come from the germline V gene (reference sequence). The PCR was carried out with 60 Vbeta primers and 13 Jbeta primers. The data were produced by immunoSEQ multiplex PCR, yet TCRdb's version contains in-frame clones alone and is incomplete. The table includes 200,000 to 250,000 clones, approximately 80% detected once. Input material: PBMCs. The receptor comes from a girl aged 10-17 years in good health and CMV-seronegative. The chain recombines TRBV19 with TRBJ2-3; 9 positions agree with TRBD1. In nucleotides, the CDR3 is TGTGCCAGTAGTAACGCCGGGACAGGGTCTGATACGCAGTATTTT. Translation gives CASSNAGTGSDTQYF.